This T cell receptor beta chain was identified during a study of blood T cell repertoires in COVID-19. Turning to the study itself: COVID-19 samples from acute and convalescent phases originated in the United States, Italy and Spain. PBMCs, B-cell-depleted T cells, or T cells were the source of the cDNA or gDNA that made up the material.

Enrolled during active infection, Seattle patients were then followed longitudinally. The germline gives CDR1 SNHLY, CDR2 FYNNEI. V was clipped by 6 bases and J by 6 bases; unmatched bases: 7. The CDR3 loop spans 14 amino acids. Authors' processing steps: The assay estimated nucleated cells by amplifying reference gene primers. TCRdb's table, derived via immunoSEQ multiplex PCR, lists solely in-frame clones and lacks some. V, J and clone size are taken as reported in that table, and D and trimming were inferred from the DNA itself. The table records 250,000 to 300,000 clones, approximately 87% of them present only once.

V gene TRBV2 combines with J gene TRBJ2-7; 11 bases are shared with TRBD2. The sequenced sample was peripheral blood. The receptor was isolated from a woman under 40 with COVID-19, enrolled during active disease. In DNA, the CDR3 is TGTGCCAGCAGGCATAGCGGGGGGGCCCTCGAGCAGTACTTC. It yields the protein CASRHSGGALEQYF.